Presented here are 14 T cell receptor beta chains from one specimen sequenced in a study of neurological immune-mediated disorders. One entry per CDR3 protein, called by TCRdb with MiXCR from the 5' RACE reads. Among more than 70,000 distinct CDR3 sequences listed, 17% were seen once. Sequenced material: PBMCs. These receptors came from a woman aged 40 to 55 in good health.

A note on this clonotype: Sequence at one end of the junction differs from germline and may be a read error. The chain couples TRBV15 to TRBJ1-1, with D possibly matching TRBD1 (5 bases). The germline gives CDR1 LNHNV, CDR2 YYDKDF (reference sequence). CDR3 length equals 14 residues. DNA of the CDR3: TGTGCAACCAGCAGAGGAACGGGGGACACTGAAGCTTTCTTT. It specifies CATSRGTGDTEAFF. The entire variable domain, with the rest obtained from reference TRBV15 and TRBJ1-1, is as follows: DAMVIQNPRYQVTQFGKPVTLSCSQTLNHNVMYWYQQKSSQAPKLLFHYYDKDFNNEADTPDNFQSRRPNTSFCFLDIRSPGLGDTAMYLCATSRGTGDTEAFFGQGTRLTVV.

There are many counts of this clonotype. The chain links TRBV6-2 or TRBV6-3 to TRBJ2-3; D is undetermined. Germline V lookup: CDR1 MNHEY, CDR2 SVGEGT. Trimming left V 5 bases short and J 2 bases short, with 14 bases between. This CDR3 is built from 15 residues. CDR3 sequence: CASSPDFTVTDTQYF. In DNA, the CDR3 is TGTGCCAGCAGTCCTGATTTTACGGTCACAGATACGCAGTATTTT.

This chain joins TRBV5-1 and TRBJ2-7; no reliable D call. Trimming took 1 base from V and 0 from J, leaving 11 bases between them. The CDR3 length is 15 residues. Per germline, CDR1 SGHRS and CDR2 YFSETQ. The CDR3 region is CASSLSTASSYEQYF. As DNA, the CDR3 is TGCGCCAGCAGCTTGAGCACAGCTAGCTCCTACGAGCAGTACTTC.

This rearrangement joins TRBV7-3 to TRBJ2-1; D is uncertain. The V end was cut by 5 bases, the J end by 7 bases, with 12 bases between. Germline V CDR1 and CDR2: SGHTA, FQGTGA. CDR3 size: 13 residues. CDR3 DNA sequence: TGTGCCAGCAGCCTATACTCCGGGAATGAGCAGTTCTTC. Amino acids: CASSLYSGNEQFF.

This clonotype was observed at least ten times. The chain recombines TRBV27 with TRBJ2-7; D call uncertain. The CDR3 has 14 residues. V was cut by 6 bases and J by 2 bases, with 14 bases left in between. The germline gives CDR1 MNHEY, CDR2 SMNVEV (reference sequence). CDR3 coding DNA: TGTGCCAGCAGCTCCCAGAATGGGGCCTACGAGCAGTACGTC. It is translated as CASSSQNGAYEQYV.

This clonotype was counted many times. The J gene is TRBJ2-3, the V gene TRBV28, with 11 bases aligning to TRBD2. Germline lookup yields CDR1 MDHEN and CDR2 SYDVKM. The V segment lost 2 bases and the J segment 6 bases; nucleotides outside the gene matches: 10. The CDR3 extends over 17 amino acids. The CDR3 spells CASSLPPLAGGHDTQYF. As DNA, the CDR3 is TGTGCCAGCAGTTTACCCCCTCTAGCGGGGGGCCACGATACGCAGTATTTT.

This rearrangement joins TRBV12-3 or TRBV12-4 to TRBJ2-3, with D perhaps TRBD2 (5 bases). V lost 2 bases to trimming and J lost 0 bases, with 12 bases between them. The CDR3 runs 16 residues. CDR3 amino acids: CASSLYGGLSTDTQYF. Here the CDR3 DNA reads TGTGCCAGCAGTTTATATGGCGGGCTAAGCACAGATACGCAGTATTTT.

Ten or more counts support this clonotype. The V and J genes are TRBV20-1 and TRBJ1-1; 8 bases fit TRBD1. V shed 5 bases, J shed 1 base, and the junction held 12 bases outside the gene matches. The germline V gene has CDR1 DFQATT and CDR2 SNEGSKA (reference sequence). This CDR3 contains 16 residues. CDR3 DNA sequence: TGCAGTGCTCTCACCCACCGCGACAGGGGGAACACTGAAGCTTTCTTT. Amino acids: CSALTHRDRGNTEAFF.

This clonotype has ten or more counts. The chain links TRBV20-1 to TRBJ1-6; 9 bases are a match to TRBD1. The germline V gene encodes CDR1 DFQATT and CDR2 SNEGSKA (reference sequence). Trimming took 1 base from V and 7 from J; bases not matched to a gene: 5. The CDR3 sequence is 15 residues long. This CDR3 reads CSARAGTGRNSPLHF. In DNA form, the CDR3 reads TGCAGTGCTAGAGCCGGGACAGGGCGAAATTCACCCCTCCACTTT.

The J gene is TRBJ1-1, the V gene TRBV28; TRBD1 agrees at 8 bases. Looked up from germline, CDR1 is MDHEN and CDR2 is SYDVKM. The CDR3 runs 14 residues. V gave up 5 bases and J gave up 3 bases; unmatched junction bases: 5. The CDR3 here is CASSPGGIHTEAFF. In nucleotides, the CDR3 is TGTGCCAGCAGTCCAGGGGGCATACACACTGAAGCTTTCTTT.

The sample holds many counts of this clonotype. The chain combines TRBV21-1 with TRBJ2-3. TRBV21-1 is reported as a pseudogene. The CDR3 runs 18 residues. CDR3 loop: CASSKALAIINPTDTQYF. The CDR3 DNA is TGTGCCAGCAGCAAAGCCCTGGCGATCATTAACCCCACAGATACGCAGTATTTT.

About this clonotype itself: A much more abundant neighbour one base away suggests this may be a read error. The V call is TRBV5-1, the J call TRBJ2-5; D unresolved. The CDR3 consists of 13 residues. Trimming pared 3 bases from V and 4 bases from J, leaving 10 bases between. Germline-derived CDR1 and CDR2 are SGHRS and YFSETQ. CDR3 amino acids: CASSSRYRETQYF. CDR3 nucleotide sequence: TGCGCCAGCAGCTCCCGGTATCGAGAGACCCAGTACTTC.

For this clonotype: This could be a read error, since a much larger clone is one nucleotide away. This rearrangement joins TRBV9 to TRBJ2-7; D uncertain. The V and J ends lost 5 bases and 2 bases respectively, with 17 bases between them. There are 15 residues in the CDR3. Germline-derived CDR1 and CDR2 are SGDLS and YYNGEE. The CDR3 nucleotides are TGTGCCAGCAGAACAGCCGTGACCCAAACCTACGAGCAGTACTTC. This codes for CASRTAVTQTYEQYF.

This clonotype was recorded many times. The rearrangement links TRBV28 to TRBJ2-1; TRBD2 aligns across 8 bases. V trimming: 9 bases; J trimming: 10 bases; junction bases outside the gene matches: 20. The CDR3 is 16 amino acids. CDR1 is MDHEN, CDR2 SYDVKM, per germline. CDR3 region: CASRTGGGRRRREQFF. The CDR3, as DNA: TGTGCCAGTAGAACCGGCGGGGGGCGACGTAGGAGGGAGCAGTTCTTC.